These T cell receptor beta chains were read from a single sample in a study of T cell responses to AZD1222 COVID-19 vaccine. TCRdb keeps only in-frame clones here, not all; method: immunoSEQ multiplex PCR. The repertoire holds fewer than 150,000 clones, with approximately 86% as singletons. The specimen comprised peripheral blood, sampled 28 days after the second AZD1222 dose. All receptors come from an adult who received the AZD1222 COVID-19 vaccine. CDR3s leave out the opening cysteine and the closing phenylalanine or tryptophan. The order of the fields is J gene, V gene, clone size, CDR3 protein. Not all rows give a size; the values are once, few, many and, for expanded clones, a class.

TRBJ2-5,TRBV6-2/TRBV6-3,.,ASSPLETQY
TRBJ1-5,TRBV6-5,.,ASSYSRGSNQPQH
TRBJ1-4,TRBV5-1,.,ASRATASSNEKLF
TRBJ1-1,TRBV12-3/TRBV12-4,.,ASSPDTTEAF
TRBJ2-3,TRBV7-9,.,ASSPQGEAQY
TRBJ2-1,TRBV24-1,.,ATSDRNPAGGMYNEQF
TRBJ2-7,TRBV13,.,ASSLVGDEQY
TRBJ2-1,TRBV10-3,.,AIGRGLAGDYNEQF
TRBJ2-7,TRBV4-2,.,ASSQDVQYEQY
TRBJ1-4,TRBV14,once,ASSQGLYEKLF
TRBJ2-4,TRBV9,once,ASSVLGLEGNIQY
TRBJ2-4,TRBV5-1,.,ASSLGDIQY
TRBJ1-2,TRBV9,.,ASSVGDRGYGYT
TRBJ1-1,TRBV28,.,ASSTTGSTEAF
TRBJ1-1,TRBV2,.,ASSEAQGAGNTEAF
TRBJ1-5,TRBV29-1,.,SVGTGDNQPQH
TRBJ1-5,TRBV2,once,ASSKSNNQPQH
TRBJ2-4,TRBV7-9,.,ASSDGNTLAKNIQY
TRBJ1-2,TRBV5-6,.,ASSLWEGTYGYT
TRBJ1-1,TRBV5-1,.,ASSSTGLRNTEAF
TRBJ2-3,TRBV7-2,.,ASSDRLAGASDTQY
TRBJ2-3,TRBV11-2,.,ASEGQGADTQY
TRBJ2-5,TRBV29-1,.,SVGSEGETQY
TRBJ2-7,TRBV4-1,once,ASSQAGAAGEQY
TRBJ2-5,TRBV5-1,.,ASSPGQGRETQY
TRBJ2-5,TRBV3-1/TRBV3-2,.,ASSPQSGKRAQY
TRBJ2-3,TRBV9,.,ASSPYLRTQY
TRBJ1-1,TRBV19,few,ASRVGGMNTEAF
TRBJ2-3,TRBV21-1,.,ASSNGGGTDTQY
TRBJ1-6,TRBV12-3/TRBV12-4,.,ASSFLSGSPLH
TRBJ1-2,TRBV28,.,ASTGTNTNYGYT
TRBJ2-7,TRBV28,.,ASSQGQDPYEQY
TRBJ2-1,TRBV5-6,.,ASSPRDRGHNEQF
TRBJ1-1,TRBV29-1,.,SAEGRHYTEAF
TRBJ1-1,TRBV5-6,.,ASSFGTAPPEAF
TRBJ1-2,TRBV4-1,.,ASSPGAVSPYGYT
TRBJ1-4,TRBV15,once,ATSRANRVTEKLF
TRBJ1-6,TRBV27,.,ASGRPGISNSPLH
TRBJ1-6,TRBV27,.,ASSLYLNRGTNSPLH
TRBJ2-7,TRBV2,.,ASHSTGGVDEQY
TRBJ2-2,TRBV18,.,ASSPMVVWTDYTGELF
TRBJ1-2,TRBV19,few,ASSIPPDRPTDYGYT
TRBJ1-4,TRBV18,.,ASSPSTENEKLF
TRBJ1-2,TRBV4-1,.,ASSQENMDRDYGYT
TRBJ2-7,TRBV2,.,ASSEASDVKQY
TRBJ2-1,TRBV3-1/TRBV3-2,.,ASSQAGTSLEQF
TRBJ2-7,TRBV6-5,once,ASSYAGLALYEQY
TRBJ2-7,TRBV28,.,ASWEKGSTYEQY
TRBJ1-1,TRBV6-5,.,ASSYSGLRGTEAF